A selection of T cell receptor beta chains follows, all from one sample in a study of blood T cell repertoires in COVID-19. The protocol was immunoSEQ multiplex PCR, while the TCRdb copy is restricted to in-frame clones and leaves out a portion. The table records 300,000 or so clones, roughly 84% of them present only once. Sequencing was performed on peripheral blood. Receptors originate from a man in his fifties or sixties with active or convalescent COVID-19. Each CDR3 is given with its conserved first and last residue. Each record gives: V gene, clone size, D gene, J gene, CDR3 DNA, CDR3 protein. D genes are given only for firm matches. Size values are once, few and many counts, or a class for expanded clones, and some rows have none.

V: TRBV11-2; size: -; D: -; J: TRBJ2-2; DNA: TGTGCCAGCAGCTTAGAGCGGGCTAACACCGGGGAGCTGTTTTTT; CDR3: CASSLERANTGELFF
V: TRBV3-1/TRBV3-2; size: -; D: TRBD1; J: TRBJ1-2; DNA: TGTGCCAGCAGCCATGACAGGGGGCGTGATGGCTACACCTTC; CDR3: CASSHDRGRDGYTF
V: TRBV27; size: -; D: -; J: TRBJ1-6; DNA: TGTGCCAGCAGCCTAACCTGGGGGGGCTCACCCCTCCACTTT; CDR3: CASSLTWGGSPLHF
V: TRBV10-3; size: -; D: -; J: TRBJ1-1; DNA: TGTGCCATCAGACCGACACCGAACACTGAAGCTTTCTTT; CDR3: CAIRPTPNTEAFF
V: TRBV5-1; size: -; D: -; J: TRBJ1-1; DNA: TGCGCCAGCAGCTTTAGATACGGGAGAGGCACTGAAGCTTTCTTT; CDR3: CASSFRYGRGTEAFF
V: TRBV4-3; size: once; D: TRBD1; J: TRBJ1-6; DNA: TGCGCCAGCAGCCGAGCCGGGACAGGGGTATCACCCCTCCACTTT; CDR3: CASSRAGTGVSPLHF
V: TRBV11-2; size: -; D: -; J: TRBJ2-3; DNA: TGTGCCAGCAGCTCCTTGGAGGACCGTGCAGATACGCAGTATTTT; CDR3: CASSSLEDRADTQYF
V: TRBV5-4; size: few; D: -; J: TRBJ1-3; DNA: TGTGCCAGCAGCGATAAGACACGCATGTCTGGAAACACCATATATTTT; CDR3: CASSDKTRMSGNTIYF
V: TRBV7-3; size: once; D: -; J: TRBJ2-3; DNA: TGTGCCAGCAGCTCTCAGAACACAGATACGCAGTATTTT; CDR3: CASSSQNTDTQYF
V: TRBV7-9; size: -; D: TRBD1; J: TRBJ2-1; DNA: TGTGCCAGCAGCTATACTTTTAACAGGGGGAAGGATGAGCAGTTCTTC; CDR3: CASSYTFNRGKDEQFF
V: TRBV5-1; size: -; D: -; J: TRBJ2-6; DNA: TGCGCCAGCAAGAGGGGCGGAGGGGTTGGGGCCAACGTCCTGACTTTC; CDR3: CASKRGGGVGANVLTF